The 15 T cell receptor beta chains in this list originate from one sample, sequenced in a study of regulatory T cells in long-lasting Graves disease. Described time point: newly diagnosed GD, antithyroid drugs for less than 3 months. With RNA extracted from PBMCs as input, the TCR library was made. Library construction for TCR beta used iRepertoire HTBI primers and Arm-PCR of CDR3 regions. TCRdb ran MiXCR on the multiplex PCR reads and lists one entry per CDR3 protein. Seen here are around 500,000 distinct CDR3 sequences, around 12% observed once, and the top ten hold approximately 9%. This sample also appeared in a second study, on T cells in Graves' hyperthyroidism and ophthalmopathy.

Material: peripheral blood mononuclear cells (PBMCs), obtained at new diagnosis, from a patient treated with antithyroid drugs. The origin of the receptors is a woman in her 30s with Graves disease.

Remarks on this clonotype: This could be a read error, since a much larger clone is one nucleotide away. The chain has TRBV4-1 and TRBJ1-4; 7 nucleotides line up with TRBD1. The CDR3 totals 16 residues. Per the germline V gene, CDR1 is MGHRA and CDR2 is YSYEKL. The CDR3 sequence is CASNQTGRGKNEKLFF. The CDR3, as DNA: TGCGCCAGCAACCAAACGGGCAGGGGGAAAAATGAAAAACTGTTTTTT.

This clonotype came up a few times. The chain carries TRBV10-1 and TRBJ2-1; tentative D call: TRBD1 (5 bases). V gave up 6 bases and J gave up 5 bases, with 11 bases separating them. Germline V gene lookup returns CDR1 WNHNN and CDR2 SYGVQD (reference sequence). The CDR3 sequence is 13 residues long. CDR3 DNA sequence: TGCGCCAGCAGCGTAGGGGTCCACAATGAGCAGTTCTTC. The encoded protein is CASSVGVHNEQFF.

This chain connects TRBV30 to TRBJ2-3; the match to TRBD2 covers 7 bases. CDR1 GTSNPN and CDR2 SVGIG come from the germline V gene (reference sequence). Losses at the gene ends were 3 bases for V and 2 bases for J; bases not matched to a gene: 5. This CDR3 has 14 amino acids. The CDR3 spells CAWSPGLSTDTQYF. The CDR3 coding sequence is TGTGCCTGGAGCCCGGGACTATCCACAGATACGCAGTATTTT.

The chain uses TRBV6-1 and TRBJ1-2, with 9 bases aligning to TRBD1. The CDR3 loop spans 15 amino acids. The ends lost 6 bases at V and 4 bases at J; junction bases unmatched: 9. Germline V lookup: CDR1 MNHNS, CDR2 SASEGT. CDR3 region: CASRPGTGPVYGYTF. In nucleotides, the CDR3 is TGTGCCAGCAGACCCGGGACAGGGCCGGTCTATGGCTACACCTTC.

The table lists this clonotype with many counts. The V call is TRBV18, the J call TRBJ2-1; D is perhaps TRBD2 (6 bases). Germline assignment: CDR1 KGHSH and CDR2 LQKENI. The V end lost 4 bases, the J end lost 10 bases, and 14 bases lay between the germline ends. The CDR3 has 13 residues. The CDR3 region has the DNA TGTGCCAGCTCACGACTAGACTCGGGGGAGCAGTTCTTC. This sequence encodes CASSRLDSGEQFF.

This clonotype was counted only a few times. This chain connects TRBV29-1 to TRBJ1-2; possibly TRBD1 for D (6 bases). From germline, CDR1 is SQVTM and CDR2 ANQGSEA. The CDR3 has 15 residues. Trimming took 0 bases from V and 3 from J, leaving 14 bases between them. The CDR3 bases are TGCAGCGTTGAAGACCCCCTCAGGGGCCACTATGGCTACACCTTC. Translating it yields CSVEDPLRGHYGYTF.

This clonotype was detected ten times or more. The V and J genes are TRBV2 and TRBJ1-6; TRBD1 agrees at 8 bases. CDR1 SNHLY and CDR2 FYNNEI come from the germline V gene. J gave up 8 bases and V 7 bases, and 4 bases lay outside the gene matches. CDR3 size: 13 residues. The CDR3 sequence is CASKVQGDSPLHF. The DNA of the CDR3 is TGTGCCAGCAAAGTACAGGGGGATTCACCCCTCCACTTT.

This clonotype showed up just a few times. This chain links TRBV12-3 or TRBV12-4 with TRBJ2-1; 10 bases match TRBD2. V was pared by 5 bases and J by 0 bases, with 4 bases of the junction left unmatched. CDR3 size: 16 residues. CDR3 loop: CASSRTSGFSYNEQFF. CDR3 coding DNA: TGTGCCAGCAGTCGGACTAGCGGCTTCTCCTACAATGAGCAGTTCTTC.

This clonotype was observed at least ten times. The chain uses TRBV6-1 and TRBJ2-3, with D possibly matching TRBD1 (6 bases). Trimming cost V 5 bases and J 2 bases, with 14 bases left between them. CDR1 and CDR2 from the germline V gene are MNHNS and SASEGT. The CDR3 contains 15 residues. The CDR3 sequence is CASSRRQAYTDTQYF. In DNA, the CDR3 is TGTGCCAGCAGTAGGAGACAGGCTTACACAGATACGCAGTATTTT.

The chain has TRBV18 and TRBJ1-5; 9 bases align to TRBD1. V lost 2 bases to trimming and J lost 3 bases; unmatched junction nucleotides: 8. The germline CDR1 and CDR2 sequences are KGHSH and LQKENI. The CDR3 consists of 17 residues. The CDR3 spells CASSPFPWTGDNQPQHF. The CDR3 nucleotides are TGTGCCAGCTCACCATTCCCCTGGACAGGGGACAATCAGCCCCAGCATTTT.

This clonotype showed up many times. This chain joins TRBV2 and TRBJ2-1; D tentatively reads TRBD1 or TRBD2 (5 bases each). Germline CDR1 and CDR2: SNHLY and FYNNEI. The CDR3 has 15 amino acids. Trimming cost V 6 bases and J 3 bases, with 15 bases left between them. CDR3 in amino acids: CASRTGTGVYNEQFF. CDR3 DNA sequence: TGTGCCAGCAGGACCGGGACCGGGGTCTACAATGAGCAGTTCTTC.

This clonotype occurred a few times. V is TRBV11-3 and J is TRBJ2-5; D may be TRBD1 (6 bases). The V gene's germline CDR1 is SGHNT and CDR2 YENEEA. The ends were cut back, 7 bases at V and 5 bases at J, with 14 bases in the middle. The CDR3 consists of 13 residues. The CDR3 loop is CASTETGIETQYF. The CDR3 DNA sequence: TGTGCCAGCACCGAGACAGGTATCGAGACCCAGTACTTC. The entire variable domain, with the rest obtained from reference TRBV11-3 and TRBJ2-5, is as follows: EAGVVQSPRYKIIEKKQPVAFWCNPISGHNTLYWYLQNLGQGPELLIRYENEEAVDDSQLPKDRFSAERLKGVDSTLKIQPAELGDSAVYLCASTETGIETQYFGPGTRLLVL.

The V gene is TRBV7-3, the J gene TRBJ2-3, with unresolved D. Trimming took off 5 bases at V and 9 bases at J, with 18 bases between the two ends. The CDR3 totals 14 residues. Germline V gives CDR1 SGHTA, CDR2 FQGTGA. The CDR3 bases are TGTGCCAGCAGCCCACAAGGCCTGGACGGGACGCAGTATTTT. Translating it yields CASSPQGLDGTQYF.

This clonotype was found many times. The chain joins TRBV18 to TRBJ1-5; D is possibly TRBD1 (5 bases). CDR1 is KGHSH and CDR2 is LQKENI in the germline V gene. V was pared by 4 bases and J by 2 bases, with 12 bases between. The CDR3 consists of 15 residues. CDR3 in amino acids: CASSLQGFGNQPQHF. The CDR3 region has the DNA TGTGCCAGCTCACTCCAGGGATTCGGCAATCAGCCCCAGCATTTT.

In its sample, this clonotype was seen many times. The chain carries TRBV12-3 or TRBV12-4 and TRBJ1-6; TRBD1 agrees at 7 bases. The CDR3 contains 14 residues. Trimming cost V 2 bases and J 10 bases; bases outside gene matches: 5. CDR3 nucleotide sequence: TGTGCCAGCAGTTTAATAGACAGGGTATCACCCCTCCACTTT. Protein sequence: CASSLIDRVSPLHF.